This is a list of T cell receptor beta chains from one sample in a study of beta chain features in type 1 diabetes. Libraries were prepared by immunoSEQ multiplex PCR; TCRdb keeps only in-frame clonotypes and omits some of them. Found here are a few hundred thousand clones, about a fifth of them singletons; the top ten hold around 0.028%. The sequenced sample was naive CD4+ T cells from blood. The receptors shown here come from a woman aged 40 to 50 with type 1 diabetes. Both conserved end residues are part of each CDR3. Each record gives: V gene, J gene, D gene, clone size, CDR3 DNA, CDR3 protein. D genes are given only for firm matches. The size entry is marked missing in some rows and otherwise reads once, few, many or a size class.

v_call: TRBV9
j_call: TRBJ2-3
d_call: TRBD1
clone_size: NA
cdr3_nt: TGTGCCAGCAGCGTTCCGGGACAGCTCACAGATACGCAGTATTTT
cdr3_aa: CASSVPGQLTDTQYF

v_call: TRBV4-3
j_call: TRBJ2-7
d_call: TRBD2
clone_size: NA
cdr3_nt: TGCGCCAGCAGCCAAGATCACACTAGCGGTACCTACGAGCAGTACTTC
cdr3_aa: CASSQDHTSGTYEQYF

v_call: TRBV29-1
j_call: TRBJ1-1
d_call: TRBD1
clone_size: few
cdr3_nt: TGCAGCGTTTCTACAGGGGACGGAGCTTTCTTT
cdr3_aa: CSVSTGDGAFF

v_call: TRBV14
j_call: TRBJ1-1
d_call: TRBD1
clone_size: few
cdr3_nt: TGTGCCAGCAGCCCACCTGGGACAGGGGAAGCTTTCTTT
cdr3_aa: CASSPPGTGEAFF

v_call: TRBV28
j_call: TRBJ1-5
d_call: NA
clone_size: NA
cdr3_nt: TGTGCCAGCAGTTTCCCAAACAGGGAACAAGGGCCCCAGCATTTT
cdr3_aa: CASSFPNREQGPQHF

v_call: TRBV15
j_call: TRBJ2-7
d_call: TRBD1
clone_size: few
cdr3_nt: TGTGCCACCAGCCGGGACAGGCGGCTCGAGCAGTACTTC
cdr3_aa: CATSRDRRLEQYF

v_call: TRBV30
j_call: TRBJ2-3
d_call: TRBD1
clone_size: NA
cdr3_nt: TGTGCCTGGAGTGTAGGCACCGCAGGGGGAAGCACAGATACGCAGTATTTT
cdr3_aa: CAWSVGTAGGSTDTQYF

v_call: TRBV9
j_call: TRBJ2-1
d_call: TRBD1
clone_size: NA
cdr3_nt: TGTGCCAGCAGCGTAGGTGGCAGGGGGCGCGTCAATGAGCAGTTCTTC
cdr3_aa: CASSVGGRGRVNEQFF

v_call: TRBV5-4
j_call: TRBJ1-1
d_call: NA
clone_size: NA
cdr3_nt: TGTGCCAGCAGCGCGGGAGGGTGGGCTTTCTTT
cdr3_aa: CASSAGGWAFF

v_call: TRBV5-1
j_call: TRBJ2-5
d_call: TRBD2
clone_size: NA
cdr3_nt: TGCGCCAGCAGCTTGGGGACTAGCGGGCCTCAAGAGACCCAGTACTTC
cdr3_aa: CASSLGTSGPQETQYF

v_call: TRBV5-1
j_call: TRBJ1-5
d_call: TRBD1
clone_size: NA
cdr3_nt: TGCGCCAGCAGCTCAGGGGGCATGGGACAGCCCCAGCATTTT
cdr3_aa: CASSSGGMGQPQHF

v_call: TRBV9
j_call: TRBJ2-3
d_call: NA
clone_size: few
cdr3_nt: TGTGCCAGCAGCCTGGGGGCAGAAGCCACAGATACGCAGTATTTT
cdr3_aa: CASSLGAEATDTQYF

v_call: TRBV7-9
j_call: TRBJ2-7
d_call: NA
clone_size: few
cdr3_nt: TGTGCCAGCAGCCCGCTAGGGGGGGGCGCCTTCTACGAGCAGTACTTC
cdr3_aa: CASSPLGGGAFYEQYF

v_call: TRBV28
j_call: TRBJ2-1
d_call: NA
clone_size: NA
cdr3_nt: TGTGCCAGCAGCCTTGACACTGGACTACCCGATGAGCAGTTCTTC
cdr3_aa: CASSLDTGLPDEQFF